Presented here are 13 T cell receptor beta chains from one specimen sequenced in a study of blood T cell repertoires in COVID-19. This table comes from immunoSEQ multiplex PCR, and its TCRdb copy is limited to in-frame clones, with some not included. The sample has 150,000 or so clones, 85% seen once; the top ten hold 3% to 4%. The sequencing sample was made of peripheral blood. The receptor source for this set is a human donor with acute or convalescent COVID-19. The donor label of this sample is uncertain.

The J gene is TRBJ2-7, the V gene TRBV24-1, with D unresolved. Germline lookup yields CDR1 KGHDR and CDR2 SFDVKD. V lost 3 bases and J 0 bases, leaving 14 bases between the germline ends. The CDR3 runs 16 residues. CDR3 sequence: CATSDRTSLNSYEQYF. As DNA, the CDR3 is TGTGCCACCAGTGATCGCACGTCGCTAAACTCCTACGAGCAGTACTTC.

The CDR3 nucleotides read TGTGCCAGCAGCTTAGTTTTAGGGGACAGAGAAAAACTGTTTTTT. Translation gives CASSLVLGDREKLFF. The chain joins TRBV7-9 to TRBJ1-4; 7 nucleotides align to TRBD1. The V and J ends lost 1 base and 8 bases, in that order; junction bases with no gene match: 7. The CDR3 spans 15 residues. Germline CDR1 and CDR2: SEHNR and FQNEAQ (reference sequence).

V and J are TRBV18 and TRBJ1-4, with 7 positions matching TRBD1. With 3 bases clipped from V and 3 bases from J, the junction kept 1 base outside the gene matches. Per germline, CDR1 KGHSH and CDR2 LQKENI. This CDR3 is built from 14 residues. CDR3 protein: CASSPDRSNEKLFF. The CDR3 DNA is TGTGCCAGCTCACCGGACAGGTCTAATGAAAAACTGTTTTTT.

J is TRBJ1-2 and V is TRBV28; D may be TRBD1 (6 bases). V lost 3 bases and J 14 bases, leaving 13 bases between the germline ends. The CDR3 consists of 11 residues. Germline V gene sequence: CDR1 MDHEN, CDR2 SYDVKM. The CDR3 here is CASSFMTGRTF. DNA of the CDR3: TGTGCCAGCAGTTTTATGACAGGTCGAACCTTC.

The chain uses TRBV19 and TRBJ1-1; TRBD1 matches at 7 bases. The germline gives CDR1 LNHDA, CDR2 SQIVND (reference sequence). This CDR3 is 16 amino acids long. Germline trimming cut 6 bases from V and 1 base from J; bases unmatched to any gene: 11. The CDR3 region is CASSLGQATKNTEAFF. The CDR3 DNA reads TGTGCCAGTAGCTTAGGACAGGCCACTAAGAACACTGAAGCTTTCTTT.

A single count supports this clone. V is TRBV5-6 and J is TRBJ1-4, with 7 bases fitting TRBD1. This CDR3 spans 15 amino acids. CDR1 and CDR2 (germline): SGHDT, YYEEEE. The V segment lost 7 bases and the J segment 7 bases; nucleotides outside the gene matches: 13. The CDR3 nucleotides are TGTGCCAGCCGAAGGAAAGGGCAGGGGGGTGAAAAACTGTTTTTT. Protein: CASRRKGQGGEKLFF. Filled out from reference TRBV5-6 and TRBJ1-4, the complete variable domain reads DAGVTQSPTHLIKTRGQQVTLRCSPKSGHDTVSWYQQALGQGPQFIFQYYEEEERQRGNFPDRFSGHQFPNYSSELNVNALLLGDSALYLCASRRKGQGGEKLFFGSGTQLSVL.

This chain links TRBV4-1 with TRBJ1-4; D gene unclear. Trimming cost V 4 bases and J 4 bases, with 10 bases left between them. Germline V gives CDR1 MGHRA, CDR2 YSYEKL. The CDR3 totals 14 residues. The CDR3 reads CASSPGRSNEKLFF. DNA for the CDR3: TGCGCCAGCAGCCCTGGGAGAAGTAATGAAAAACTGTTTTTT.

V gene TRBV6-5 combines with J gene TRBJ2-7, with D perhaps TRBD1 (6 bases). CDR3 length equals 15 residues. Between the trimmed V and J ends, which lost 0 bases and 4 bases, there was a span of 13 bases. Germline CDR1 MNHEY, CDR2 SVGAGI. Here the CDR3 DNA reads TGTGCCAGCAGTTACTCGTCGACAGGCAAATACGAGCAGTACTTC. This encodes CASSYSSTGKYEQYF.

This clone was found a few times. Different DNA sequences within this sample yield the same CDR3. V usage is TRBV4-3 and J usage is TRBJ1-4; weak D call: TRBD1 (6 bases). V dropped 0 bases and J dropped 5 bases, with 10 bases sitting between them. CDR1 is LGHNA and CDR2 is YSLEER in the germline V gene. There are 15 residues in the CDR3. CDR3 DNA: TGCGCCAGCAGCCAAGAAGGCCAGGGGAATGAAAAACTGTTTTTT. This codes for CASSQEGQGNEKLFF.

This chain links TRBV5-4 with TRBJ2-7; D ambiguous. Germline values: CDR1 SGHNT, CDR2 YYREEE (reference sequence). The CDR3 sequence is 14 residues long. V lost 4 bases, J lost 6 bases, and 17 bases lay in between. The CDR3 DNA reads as TGTGCCAGCAGCGATCGGTCCTCAAGAGGCGAGCAGTACTTC. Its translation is CASSDRSSRGEQYF.

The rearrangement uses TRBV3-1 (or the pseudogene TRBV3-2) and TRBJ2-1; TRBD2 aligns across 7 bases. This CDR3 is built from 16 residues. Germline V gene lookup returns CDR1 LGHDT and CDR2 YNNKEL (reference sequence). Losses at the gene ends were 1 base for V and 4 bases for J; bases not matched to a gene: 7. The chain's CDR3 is CASSQARTRDYNEQFF. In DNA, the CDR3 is TGTGCCAGCAGCCAAGCTCGGACTAGGGATTACAATGAGCAGTTCTTC.

CDR3: CASSLVAGSMNTEAFF. In DNA, the CDR3 is TGCGCCAGCAGCTTGGTGGCAGGTAGTATGAACACTGAAGCTTTCTTT. The rearrangement uses TRBV5-1 and TRBJ1-1, with D unresolved. CDR1 SGHRS and CDR2 YFSETQ come from the germline V gene. The CDR3 is 16 residues long. The V end was cut by 0 bases, the J end by 0 bases, with 12 bases between.

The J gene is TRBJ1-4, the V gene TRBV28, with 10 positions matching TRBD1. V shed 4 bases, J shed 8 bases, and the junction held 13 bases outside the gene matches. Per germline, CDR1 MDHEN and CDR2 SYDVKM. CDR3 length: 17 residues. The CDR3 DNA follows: TGTGCCAGCAGTTCTATCGGACAGGGGGGTGTAGGAGAAAAACTGTTTTTT. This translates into CASSSIGQGGVGEKLFF. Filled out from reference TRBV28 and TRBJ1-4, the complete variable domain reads DVKVTQSSRYLVKRTGEKVFLECVQDMDHENMFWYRQDPGLGLRLIYFSYDVKMKEKGDIPEGYSVSREKKERFSLILESASTNQTSMYLCASSSIGQGGVGEKLFFGSGTQLSVL.